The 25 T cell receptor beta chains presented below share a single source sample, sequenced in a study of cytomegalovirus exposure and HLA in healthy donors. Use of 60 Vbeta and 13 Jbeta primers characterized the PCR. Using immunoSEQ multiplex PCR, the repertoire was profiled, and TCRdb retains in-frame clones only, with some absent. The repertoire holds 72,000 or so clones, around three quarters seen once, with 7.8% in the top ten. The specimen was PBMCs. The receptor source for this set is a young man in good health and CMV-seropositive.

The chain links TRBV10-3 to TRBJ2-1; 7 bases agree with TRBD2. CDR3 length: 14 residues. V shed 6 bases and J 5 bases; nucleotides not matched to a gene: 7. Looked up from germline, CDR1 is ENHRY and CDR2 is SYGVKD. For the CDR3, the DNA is TGTGCCATCAGCCTACAACGGGAGGACAATGAGCAGTTCTTC. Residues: CAISLQREDNEQFF.

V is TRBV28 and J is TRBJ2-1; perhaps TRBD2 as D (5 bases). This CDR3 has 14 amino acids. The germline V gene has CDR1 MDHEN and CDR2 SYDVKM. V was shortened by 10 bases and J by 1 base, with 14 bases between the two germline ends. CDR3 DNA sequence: TGTGCCACCCCCGGGATAACTTCCTACAATGAGCAGTTCTTC. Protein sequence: CATPGITSYNEQFF.

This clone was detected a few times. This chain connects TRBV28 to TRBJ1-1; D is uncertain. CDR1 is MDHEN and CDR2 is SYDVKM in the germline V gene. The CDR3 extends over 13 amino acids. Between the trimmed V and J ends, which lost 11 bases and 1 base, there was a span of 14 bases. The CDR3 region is CAGLPRGNTEAFF. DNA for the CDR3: TGTGCCGGCCTGCCGCGGGGGAACACTGAAGCTTTCTTT.

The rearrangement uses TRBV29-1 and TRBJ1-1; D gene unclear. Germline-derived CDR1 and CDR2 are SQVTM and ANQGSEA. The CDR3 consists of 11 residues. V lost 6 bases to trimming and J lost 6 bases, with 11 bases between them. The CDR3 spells CSVPWRAEAFF. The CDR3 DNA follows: TGCAGCGTCCCCTGGAGGGCTGAAGCTTTCTTT.

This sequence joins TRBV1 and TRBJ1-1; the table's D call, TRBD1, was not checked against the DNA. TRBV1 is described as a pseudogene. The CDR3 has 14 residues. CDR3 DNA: TGCACCAGCAGCCATCGCAGGGGTTATACTGAAGCTTTCTTT. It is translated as CTSSHRRGYTEAFF.

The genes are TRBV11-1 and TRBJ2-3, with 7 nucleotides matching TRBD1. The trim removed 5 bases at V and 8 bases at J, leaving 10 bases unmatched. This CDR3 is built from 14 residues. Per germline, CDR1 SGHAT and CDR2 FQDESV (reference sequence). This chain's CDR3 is CASSVGQERGTQYF. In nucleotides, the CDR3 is TGTGCCAGCAGCGTCGGACAGGAGAGGGGTACGCAGTATTTT.

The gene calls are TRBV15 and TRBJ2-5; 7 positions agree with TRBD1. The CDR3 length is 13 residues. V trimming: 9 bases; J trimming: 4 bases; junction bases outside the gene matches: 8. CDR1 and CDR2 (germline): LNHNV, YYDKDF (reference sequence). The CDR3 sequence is CATTGQWGETQYF. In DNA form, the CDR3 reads TGTGCCACTACGGGACAGTGGGGAGAGACCCAGTACTTC.

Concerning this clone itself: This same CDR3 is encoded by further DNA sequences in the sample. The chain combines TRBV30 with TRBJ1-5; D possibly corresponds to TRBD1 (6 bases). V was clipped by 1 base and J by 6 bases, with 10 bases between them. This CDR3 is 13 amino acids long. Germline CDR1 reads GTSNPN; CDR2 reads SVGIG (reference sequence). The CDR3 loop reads CAWSDRDGQPQHF. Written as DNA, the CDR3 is TGTGCCTGGAGTGACAGGGATGGTCAGCCCCAGCATTTT.

The CDR3 DNA sequence: TGTGCCAGCAGTGAAGGAGCGGGAGGGCCTGAGGAGCAGTTCTTC. This translates into CASSEGAGGPEEQFF. The chain recombines TRBV6-4 with TRBJ2-1; 10 bases agree with TRBD2. The CDR3 covers 15 residues. V was clipped by 3 bases and J by 10 bases; unmatched bases: 9. Germline assignment: CDR1 MRHNA and CDR2 SNTAGT.

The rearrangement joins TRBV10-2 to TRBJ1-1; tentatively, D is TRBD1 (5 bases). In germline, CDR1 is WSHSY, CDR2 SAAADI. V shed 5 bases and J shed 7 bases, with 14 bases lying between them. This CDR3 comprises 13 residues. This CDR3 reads CASSIRDGGEAFF. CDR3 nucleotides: TGCGCCAGCAGTATCAGGGACGGGGGTGAAGCTTTCTTT.

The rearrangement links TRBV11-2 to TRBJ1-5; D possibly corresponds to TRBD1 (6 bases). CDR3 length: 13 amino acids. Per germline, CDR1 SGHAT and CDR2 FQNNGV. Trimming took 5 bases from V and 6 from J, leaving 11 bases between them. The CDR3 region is CASSPGQAQPQHF. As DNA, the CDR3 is TGTGCCAGCAGCCCGGGACAAGCTCAGCCCCAGCATTTT.

The CDR3 reads CAWSDPVGQGSPYEQYF. Written as DNA, the CDR3 is TGTGCCTGGAGTGACCCCGTGGGACAGGGGTCTCCCTACGAGCAGTACTTC. The chain employs TRBV30 and TRBJ2-7, with 10 positions matching TRBD1. The CDR3 covers 17 residues. Germline CDR1 is GTSNPN and CDR2 is SVGIG (reference sequence). The ends lost 1 base at V and 2 bases at J; junction bases unmatched: 11.

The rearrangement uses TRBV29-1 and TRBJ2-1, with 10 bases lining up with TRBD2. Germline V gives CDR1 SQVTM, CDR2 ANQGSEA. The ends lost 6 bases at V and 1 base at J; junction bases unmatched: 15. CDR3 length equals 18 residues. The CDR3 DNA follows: TGCAGCGTCAATGCACCAGCGGGAGGGCTTGGGTCCTACAATGAGCAGTTCTTC. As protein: CSVNAPAGGLGSYNEQFF.

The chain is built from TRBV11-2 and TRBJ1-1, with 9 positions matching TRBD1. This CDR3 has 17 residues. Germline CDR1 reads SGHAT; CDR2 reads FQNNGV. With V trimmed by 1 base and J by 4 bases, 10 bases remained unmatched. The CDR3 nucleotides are TGTGCCAGCAGCTTAGTATGGACAGGGGCTAAAGGCACTGAAGCTTTCTTT. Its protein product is CASSLVWTGAKGTEAFF. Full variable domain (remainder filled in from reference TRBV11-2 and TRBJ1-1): EAGVAQSPRYKIIEKRQSVAFWCNPISGHATLYWYQQILGQGPKLLIQFQNNGVVDDSQLPKDRFSAERLKGVDSTLKIQPAKLEDSAVYLCASSLVWTGAKGTEAFFGQGTRLTVV.

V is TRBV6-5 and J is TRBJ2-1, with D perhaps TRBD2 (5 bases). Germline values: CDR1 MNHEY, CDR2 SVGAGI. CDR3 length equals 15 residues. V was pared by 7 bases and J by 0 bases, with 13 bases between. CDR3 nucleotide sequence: TGTGCCAGCATCCAGACTGGGAGCTCCTACAATGAGCAGTTCTTC. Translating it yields CASIQTGSSYNEQFF.

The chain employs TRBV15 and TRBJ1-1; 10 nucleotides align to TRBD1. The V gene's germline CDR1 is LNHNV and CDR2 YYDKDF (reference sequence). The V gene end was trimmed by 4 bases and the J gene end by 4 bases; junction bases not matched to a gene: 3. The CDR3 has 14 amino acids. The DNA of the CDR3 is TGTGCCACCAGCACGGGACAGGGGAGCACTGAAGCTTTCTTT. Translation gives CATSTGQGSTEAFF.

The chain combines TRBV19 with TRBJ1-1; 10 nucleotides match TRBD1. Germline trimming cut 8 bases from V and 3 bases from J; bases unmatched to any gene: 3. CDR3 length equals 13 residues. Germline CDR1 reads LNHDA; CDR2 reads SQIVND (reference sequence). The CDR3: CASGGQGYTEAFF. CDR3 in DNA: TGTGCCAGTGGGGGACAGGGGTACACTGAAGCTTTCTTT. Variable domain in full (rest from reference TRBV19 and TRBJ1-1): DGGITQSPKYLFRKEGQNVTLSCEQNLNHDAMYWYRQDPGQGLRLIYYSQIVNDFQKGDIAEGYSVSREKKESFPLTVTSAQKNPTAFYLCASGGQGYTEAFFGQGTRLTVV.

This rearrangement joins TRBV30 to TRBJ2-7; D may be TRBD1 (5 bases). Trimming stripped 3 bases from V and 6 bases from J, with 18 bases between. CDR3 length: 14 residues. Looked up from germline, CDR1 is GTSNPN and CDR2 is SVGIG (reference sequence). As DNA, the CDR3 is TGTGCCTGGAGCTTTCAGGGTGTGAGGAGCGAGCAGTACTTC. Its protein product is CAWSFQGVRSEQYF.

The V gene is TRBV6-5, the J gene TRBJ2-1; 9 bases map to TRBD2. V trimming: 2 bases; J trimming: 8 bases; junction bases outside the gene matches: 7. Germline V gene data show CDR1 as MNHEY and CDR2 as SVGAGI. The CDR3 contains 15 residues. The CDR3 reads CASSYVGGRDHEQFF. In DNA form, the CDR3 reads TGTGCCAGCAGTTACGTGGGCGGGAGGGACCATGAGCAGTTCTTC.

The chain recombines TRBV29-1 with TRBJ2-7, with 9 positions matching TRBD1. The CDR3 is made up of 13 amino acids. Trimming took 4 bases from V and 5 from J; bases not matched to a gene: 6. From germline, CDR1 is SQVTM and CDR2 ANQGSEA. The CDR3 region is CSVAGTGWDEQYF. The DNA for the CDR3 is TGCAGCGTTGCCGGGACAGGGTGGGACGAGCAGTACTTC.

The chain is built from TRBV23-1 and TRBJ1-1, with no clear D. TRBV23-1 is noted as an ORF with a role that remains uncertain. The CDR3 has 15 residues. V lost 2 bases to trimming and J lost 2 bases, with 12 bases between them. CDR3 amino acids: CASSQTSQDNTEAFF. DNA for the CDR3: TGCGCCAGCAGTCAAACCTCGCAGGATAACACTGAAGCTTTCTTT.

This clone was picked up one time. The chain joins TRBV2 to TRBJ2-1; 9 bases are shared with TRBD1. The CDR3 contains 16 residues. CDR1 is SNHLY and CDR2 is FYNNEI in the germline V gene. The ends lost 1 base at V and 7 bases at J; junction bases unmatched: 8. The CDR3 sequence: CASSEVGQGTANEQFF. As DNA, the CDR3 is TGTGCCAGCAGTGAAGTGGGACAGGGTACGGCGAATGAGCAGTTCTTC. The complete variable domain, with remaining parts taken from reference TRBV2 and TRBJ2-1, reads EPEVTQTPSHQVTQMGQEVILRCVPISNHLYFYWYRQILGQKVEFLVSFYNNEISEKSEIFDDQFSVERPDGSNFTLKIRSTKLEDSAMYFCASSEVGQGTANEQFFGPGTRLTVL.

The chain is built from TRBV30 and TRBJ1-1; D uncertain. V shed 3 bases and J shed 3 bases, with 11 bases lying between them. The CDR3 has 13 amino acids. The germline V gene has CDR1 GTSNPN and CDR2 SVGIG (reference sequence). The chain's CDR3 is CAWREDGYTEAFF. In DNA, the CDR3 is TGTGCCTGGAGGGAGGACGGATACACTGAAGCTTTCTTT.

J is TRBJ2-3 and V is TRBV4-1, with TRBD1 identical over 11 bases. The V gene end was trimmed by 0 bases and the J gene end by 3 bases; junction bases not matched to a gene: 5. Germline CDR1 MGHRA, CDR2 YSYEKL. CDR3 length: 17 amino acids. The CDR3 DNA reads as TGCGCCAGCAGCCAAGATAGGACAGGGGGCGCAACAGATACGCAGTATTTT. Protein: CASSQDRTGGATDTQYF.

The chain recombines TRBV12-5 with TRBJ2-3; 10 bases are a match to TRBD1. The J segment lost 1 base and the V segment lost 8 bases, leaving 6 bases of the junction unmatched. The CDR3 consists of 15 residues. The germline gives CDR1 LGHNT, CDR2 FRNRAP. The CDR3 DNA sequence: TGTGCTAGTAATTTTGGGACAGGGGGCACAGATACGCAGTATTTT. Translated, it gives CASNFGTGGTDTQYF.